This entry features one T cell receptor (beta chain) sequence. Its antigen is unidentified. The data were taken from a study of CD8 T cells in Susac syndrome. Study conclusions and caveats: It was acknowledged in the study that its TCR sequencing and HLA analysis involved a relatively small number of individuals.

Germline V gene lookup returns CDR1 SGHDT and CDR2 YYEEEE. The CDR3 totals 14 residues. V dropped 2 bases and J dropped 1 base, with 9 bases sitting between them. RNA amounts of roughly 0.5 to 1 ug underwent reverse transcription with random hexamers. The amplification used immunoSEQ multiplex PCR on TCR beta CDR3; it spanned 54 Vbeta and 13 Jbeta. Each CDR3 protein is one row after TCRdb ran MiXCR on the immunoSEQ multiplex PCR reads. The data show approximately 270,000 distinct CDR3 sequences, with 90% to 95% seen just once and 0.055% to 0.075% held by the top ten. Sequencing of TCR beta was performed on blood CD8+ T cells and on blood CD4+ T cells.

Sequenced input: CD4+ T cells from PBMCs. The chain links TRBV5-6 to TRBJ1-1; D perhaps matches TRBD1 (5 bases). The receptor was derived from a human donor with multiple sclerosis. CDR3 amino acids: CASSFGTENTEAFF. Written as DNA, the CDR3 is TGTGCCAGCAGCTTCGGGACGGAGAACACTGAAGCTTTCTTT. Variable domain in full (rest from reference TRBV5-6 and TRBJ1-1): DAGVTQSPTHLIKTRGQQVTLRCSPKSGHDTVSWYQQALGQGPQFIFQYYEEEERQRGNFPDRFSGHQFPNYSSELNVNALLLGDSALYLCASSFGTENTEAFFGQGTRLTVV.